Presented here are 14 T cell receptor beta chains from one specimen sequenced in a study of shared clonotypes between healthy human individuals. Profiling relied on immunoSEQ multiplex PCR, and the TCRdb table lists in-frame clones only, not all of them. Here the sample spans about 1.5 million clones, 95% to 99% being singletons. Input material: naive CD4+ T cells sorted from blood. Noted subset: CD45RA+ positively selected. Receptors were obtained from a man aged 25-45 years in good health.

The V gene is TRBV19, the J gene TRBJ1-5; no reliable D call. The CDR3 runs to 16 residues. CDR1 and CDR2 (germline): LNHDA, SQIVND (reference sequence). Trimming shortened V by 3 bases and J by 0 bases, and 12 bases separated the two germline ends. Written as DNA, the CDR3 is TGTGCCAGTAGTATTGGAACAGCTTATAGCAATCAGCCCCAGCATTTT. Its protein is CASSIGTAYSNQPQHF.

This chain links TRBV5-1 with TRBJ2-1, with a weak D call TRBD2 (5 bases). CDR1 is SGHRS, CDR2 YFSETQ, per germline. This CDR3 region has 13 residues. V dropped 0 bases and J dropped 7 bases, with 8 bases sitting between them. This CDR3 is CASSLGTFNEQFF. Written as DNA, the CDR3 is TGCGCCAGCAGCTTGGGGACTTTTAATGAGCAGTTCTTC.

The gene calls are TRBV18 and TRBJ2-5; TRBD2 is a possible D gene (5 bases). The CDR3 has 16 amino acids. V gave up 1 base and J gave up 4 bases, with 16 bases separating them. Germline CDR1 reads KGHSH; CDR2 reads LQKENI. The CDR3 region has the DNA TGTGCCAGCTCACCACGGGGAGCCATTACGGGAGAGACCCAGTACTTC. It translates to CASSPRGAITGETQYF.

The chain joins TRBV28 to TRBJ2-5; the D is unclear. The CDR3 is 13 residues long. CDR1 and CDR2 from the germline V gene are MDHEN and SYDVKM. The V end lost 6 bases, the J end lost 5 bases, and 13 bases lay between the germline ends. CDR3 nucleotide sequence: TGTGCCAGCAGGAAAGAACTCACGGAGACCCAGTACTTC. Translating gives CASRKELTETQYF.

The chain carries TRBV11-2 and TRBJ2-5, with 7 bases identical to TRBD2. This CDR3 spans 20 amino acids. Germline V gene sequence: CDR1 SGHAT, CDR2 FQNNGV. After removal of 0 bases from V and 1 base from J, the junction contained 17 bases not matched to a gene. CDR3 bases: TGTGCCAGCAGCTTAGATCGGGTTGGGGTCGTCCTAGCGGCCCAAGAGACCCAGTACTTC. It yields the protein CASSLDRVGVVLAAQETQYF.

The J gene is TRBJ1-1, the V gene TRBV6-5; D is possibly TRBD1 (6 bases). V was clipped by 8 bases and J by 5 bases, with 12 bases between them. The CDR3 has 12 amino acids. Germline V gives CDR1 MNHEY, CDR2 SVGAGI. This CDR3 is CASRRGQTEAFF. CDR3 DNA: TGTGCCAGCCGTCGGGGGCAAACTGAAGCTTTCTTT.

The J gene is TRBJ2-2, the V gene TRBV29-1; 9 bases map to TRBD2. Trimming removed 3 bases from V and 7 bases from J; junction bases left unmatched: 6. The CDR3 sequence is 14 residues long. Per germline, CDR1 SQVTM and CDR2 ANQGSEA. The CDR3 DNA follows: TGCAGCGTTGACTCTTATAGCGGGAGCGGGGAGCTGTTTTTT. Translating it yields CSVDSYSGSGELFF.

The chain carries TRBV19 and TRBJ2-7; D remains ambiguous. The CDR3 extends over 13 amino acids. Looked up from germline, CDR1 is LNHDA and CDR2 is SQIVND (reference sequence). Trimming cost V 4 bases and J 2 bases, with 9 bases left between them. In nucleotides, the CDR3 is TGTGCCAGTAGTACTGACCTGCCCTACGAGCAGTACTTC. Amino acids: CASSTDLPYEQYF.

This chain links TRBV5-1 with TRBJ2-7; 7 bases map to TRBD2. The trim removed 4 bases at V and 1 base at J, leaving 11 bases unmatched. The CDR3 is 16 residues long. Germline V CDR1 and CDR2: SGHRS, YFSETQ. CDR3 in DNA: TGCGCCAGCAGCCCCGGTTTACTAGCGAGATCCTACGAGCAGTACTTC. Its protein product is CASSPGLLARSYEQYF.

The V gene is TRBV7-9, the J gene TRBJ2-1; 8 nucleotides agree with TRBD1. The CDR3 runs 15 residues. V trimming: 4 bases; J trimming: 10 bases; junction bases outside the gene matches: 12. CDR1 is SEHNR and CDR2 is FQNEAQ in the germline V gene (reference sequence). In DNA form, the CDR3 reads TGTGCCAGCAGCTCGACCCGGGACAGGAGTTACGAGCAGTTCTTC. Its translation is CASSSTRDRSYEQFF. The complete variable domain, with remaining parts taken from reference TRBV7-9 and TRBJ2-1, reads DTGVSQNPRHKITKRGQNVTFRCDPISEHNRLYWYRQTLGQGPEFLTYFQNEAQLEKSRLLSDRFSAERPKGSFSTLEIQRTEQGDSAMYLCASSSTRDRSYEQFFGPGTRLTVL.

V gene TRBV27 combines with J gene TRBJ2-5, with 13 bases fitting TRBD2. The CDR3 contains 16 residues. J lost 3 bases, V lost 6 bases, and 7 bases had no gene match. The V gene's germline CDR1 is MNHEY and CDR2 SMNVEV (reference sequence). The CDR3: CASRRLGLAGEETQYF. CDR3 bases: TGTGCCAGCAGACGACTCGGACTAGCGGGAGAAGAGACCCAGTACTTC.

The chain recombines TRBV5-4 with TRBJ2-7; D is undetermined. Germline-derived CDR1 and CDR2 are SGHNT and YYREEE (reference sequence). This CDR3 comprises 15 residues. The ends were cut back, 5 bases at V and 7 bases at J, with 22 bases in the middle. CDR3 DNA: TGTGCCAGCAGTTTTGACGCACCTACGACTCAGGAGCAGTACTTC. Translating it yields CASSFDAPTTQEQYF.

The chain carries TRBV6-5 and TRBJ1-1, with D unclear. The CDR3 has 13 residues. V gave up 7 bases and J gave up 1 base, with 10 bases separating them. Germline V lookup: CDR1 MNHEY, CDR2 SVGAGI. The CDR3 bases are TGTGCCAGCATCCGGGGAGGGAACACTGAAGCTTTCTTT. It yields the protein CASIRGGNTEAFF.

The chain combines TRBV6-5 with TRBJ2-1; 9 bases map to TRBD2. Germline V lookup: CDR1 MNHEY, CDR2 SVGAGI. The trim removed 1 base at V and 9 bases at J, leaving 10 bases unmatched. This CDR3 has 16 amino acids. In DNA form, the CDR3 reads TGTGCCAGCAGTTACTTGCGCGGGACTAGCTTCGGTGAGCAGTTCTTC. Translating gives CASSYLRGTSFGEQFF.